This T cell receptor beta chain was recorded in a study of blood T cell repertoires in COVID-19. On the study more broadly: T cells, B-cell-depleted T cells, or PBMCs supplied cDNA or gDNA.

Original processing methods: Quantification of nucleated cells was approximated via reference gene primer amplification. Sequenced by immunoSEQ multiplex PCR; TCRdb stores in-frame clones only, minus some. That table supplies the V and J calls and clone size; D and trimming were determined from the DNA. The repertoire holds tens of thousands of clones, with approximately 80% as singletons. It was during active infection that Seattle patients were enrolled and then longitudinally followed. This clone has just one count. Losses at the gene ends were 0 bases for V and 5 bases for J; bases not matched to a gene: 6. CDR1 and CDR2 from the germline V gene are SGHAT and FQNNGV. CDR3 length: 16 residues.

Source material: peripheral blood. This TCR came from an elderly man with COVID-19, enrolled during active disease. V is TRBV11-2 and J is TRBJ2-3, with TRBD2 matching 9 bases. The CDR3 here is CASSLEGAGGRDTQYF. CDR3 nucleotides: TGTGCCAGCAGCTTAGAGGGGGCGGGAGGGAGAGATACGCAGTATTTT.